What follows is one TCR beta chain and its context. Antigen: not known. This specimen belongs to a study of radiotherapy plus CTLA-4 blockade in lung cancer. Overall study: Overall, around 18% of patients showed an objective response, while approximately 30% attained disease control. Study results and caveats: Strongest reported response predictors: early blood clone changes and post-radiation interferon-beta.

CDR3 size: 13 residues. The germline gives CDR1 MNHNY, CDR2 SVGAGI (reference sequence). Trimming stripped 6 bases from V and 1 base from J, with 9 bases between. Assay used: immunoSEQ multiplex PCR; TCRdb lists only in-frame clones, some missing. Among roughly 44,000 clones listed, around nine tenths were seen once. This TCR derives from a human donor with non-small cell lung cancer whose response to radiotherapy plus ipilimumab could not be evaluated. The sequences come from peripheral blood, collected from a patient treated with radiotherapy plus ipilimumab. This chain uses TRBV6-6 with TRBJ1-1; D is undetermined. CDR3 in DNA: TGTGCCAGCAGCGGACGGGAGAACACTGAAGCTTTCTTT. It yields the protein CASSGRENTEAFF.